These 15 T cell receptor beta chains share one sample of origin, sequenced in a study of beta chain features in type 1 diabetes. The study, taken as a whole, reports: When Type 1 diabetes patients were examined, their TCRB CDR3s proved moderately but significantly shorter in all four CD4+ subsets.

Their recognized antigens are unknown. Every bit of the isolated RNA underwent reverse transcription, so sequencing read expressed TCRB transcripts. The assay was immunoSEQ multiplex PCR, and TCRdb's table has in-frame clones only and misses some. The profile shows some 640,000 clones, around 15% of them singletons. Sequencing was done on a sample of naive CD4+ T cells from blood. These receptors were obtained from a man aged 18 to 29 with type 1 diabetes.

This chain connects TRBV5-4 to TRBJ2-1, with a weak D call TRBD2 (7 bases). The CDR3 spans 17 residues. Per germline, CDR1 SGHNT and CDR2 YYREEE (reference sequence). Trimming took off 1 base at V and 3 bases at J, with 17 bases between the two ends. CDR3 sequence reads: CASSLMLRGGHYNEQFF. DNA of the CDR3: TGTGCCAGCAGCTTGATGCTCCGCGGGGGCCACTACAATGAGCAGTTCTTC.

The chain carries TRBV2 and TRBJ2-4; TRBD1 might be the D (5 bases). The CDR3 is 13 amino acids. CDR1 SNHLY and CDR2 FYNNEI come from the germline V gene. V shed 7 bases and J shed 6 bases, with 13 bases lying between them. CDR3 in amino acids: CASTRDSGNIQYF. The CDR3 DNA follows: TGTGCCAGCACCCGAGACAGTGGAAACATTCAGTACTTC.

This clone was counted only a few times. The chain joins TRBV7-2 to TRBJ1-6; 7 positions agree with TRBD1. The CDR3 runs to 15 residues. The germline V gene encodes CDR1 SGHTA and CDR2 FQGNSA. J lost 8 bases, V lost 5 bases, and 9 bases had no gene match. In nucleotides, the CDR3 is TGTGCCAGCAGCCACTCCGGGACAGCCGATTCACCCCTCCACTTT. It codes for CASSHSGTADSPLHF.

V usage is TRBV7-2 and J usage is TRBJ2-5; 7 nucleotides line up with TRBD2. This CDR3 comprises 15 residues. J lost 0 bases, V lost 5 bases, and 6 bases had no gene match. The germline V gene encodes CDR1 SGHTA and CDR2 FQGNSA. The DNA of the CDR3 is TGTGCCAGCAGCCCAACGGGACTAAACCAAGAGACCCAGTACTTC. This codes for CASSPTGLNQETQYF.

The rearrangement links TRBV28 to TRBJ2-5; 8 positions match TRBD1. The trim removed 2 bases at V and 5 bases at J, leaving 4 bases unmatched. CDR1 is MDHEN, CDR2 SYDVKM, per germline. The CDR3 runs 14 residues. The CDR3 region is CASSLQGAKETQYF. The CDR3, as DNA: TGTGCCAGCAGTTTACAGGGGGCTAAGGAGACCCAGTACTTC.

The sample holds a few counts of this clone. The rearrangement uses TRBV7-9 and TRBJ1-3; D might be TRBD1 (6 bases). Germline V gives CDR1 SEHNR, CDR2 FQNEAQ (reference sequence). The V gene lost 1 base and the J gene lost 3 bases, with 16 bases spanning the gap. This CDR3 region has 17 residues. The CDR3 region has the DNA TGTGCCAGCAGCTTAGGAGCTGGGGGGGCACTTGGAAACACCATATATTTT. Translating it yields CASSLGAGGALGNTIYF.

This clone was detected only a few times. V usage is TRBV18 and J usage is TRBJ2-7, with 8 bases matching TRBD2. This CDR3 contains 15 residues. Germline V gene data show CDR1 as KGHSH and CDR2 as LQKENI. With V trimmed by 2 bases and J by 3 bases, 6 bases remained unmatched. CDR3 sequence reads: CASSPMESGGYEQYF. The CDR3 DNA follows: TGTGCCAGCTCACCAATGGAAAGCGGGGGCTACGAGCAGTACTTC.

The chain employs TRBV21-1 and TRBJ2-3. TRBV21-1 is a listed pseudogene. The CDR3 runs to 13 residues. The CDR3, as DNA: TGTGCCAGCAGCAAAGAGGGACCAGATACGCAGTATTTT. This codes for CASSKEGPDTQYF.

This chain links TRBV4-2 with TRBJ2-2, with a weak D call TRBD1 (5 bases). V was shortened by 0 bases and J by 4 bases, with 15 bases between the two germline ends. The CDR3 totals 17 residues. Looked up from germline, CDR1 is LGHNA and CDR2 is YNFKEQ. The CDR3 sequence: CASSQDMAGQGTGELFF. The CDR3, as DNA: TGTGCCAGCAGCCAAGATATGGCAGGGCAAGGCACCGGGGAGCTGTTTTTT.

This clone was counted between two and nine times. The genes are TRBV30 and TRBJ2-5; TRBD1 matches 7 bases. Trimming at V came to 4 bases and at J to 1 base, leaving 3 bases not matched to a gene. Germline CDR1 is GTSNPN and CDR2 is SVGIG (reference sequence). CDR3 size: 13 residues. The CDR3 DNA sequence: TGTGCCTGGAACAGGGGAATCCAAGAGACCCAGTACTTC. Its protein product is CAWNRGIQETQYF.

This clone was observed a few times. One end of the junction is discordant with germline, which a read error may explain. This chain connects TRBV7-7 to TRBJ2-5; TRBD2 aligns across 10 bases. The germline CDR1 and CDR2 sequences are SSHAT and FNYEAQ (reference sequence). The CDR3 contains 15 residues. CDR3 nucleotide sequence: TGTGCTAGCAGCACCCTAGCGGGAGAAGGAGAGACCCAGTACTTC. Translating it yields CASSTLAGEGETQYF.

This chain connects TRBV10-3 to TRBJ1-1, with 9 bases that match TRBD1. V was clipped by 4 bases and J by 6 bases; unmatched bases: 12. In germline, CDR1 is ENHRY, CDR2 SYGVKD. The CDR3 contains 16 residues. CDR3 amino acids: CAISARDRAQRAEAFF. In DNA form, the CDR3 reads TGTGCCATCAGTGCCCGGGACAGGGCTCAACGTGCTGAAGCTTTCTTT.

CDR3: CASSASGTSSSYNEQFF. CDR3 coding DNA: TGTGCCAGCAGCGCATCCGGGACTAGCTCATCCTACAATGAGCAGTTCTTC. The chain carries TRBV7-3 and TRBJ2-1; TRBD2 matches 9 bases. CDR3 length: 17 amino acids. CDR1 SGHTA and CDR2 FQGTGA come from the germline V gene. The junction had 9 bases not matched to a gene; V was cut back by 5 bases and J by 1 base.

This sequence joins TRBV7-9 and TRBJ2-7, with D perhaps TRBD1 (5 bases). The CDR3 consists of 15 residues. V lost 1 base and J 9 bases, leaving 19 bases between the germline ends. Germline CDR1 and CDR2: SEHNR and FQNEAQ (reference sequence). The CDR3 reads CASSLGPRGHQVQYF. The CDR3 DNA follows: TGTGCCAGCAGCTTAGGCCCACGTGGACACCAGGTGCAGTACTTC. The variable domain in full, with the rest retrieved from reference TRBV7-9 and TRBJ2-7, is DTGVSQNPRHKITKRGQNVTFRCDPISEHNRLYWYRQTLGQGPEFLTYFQNEAQLEKSRLLSDRFSAERPKGSFSTLEIQRTEQGDSAMYLCASSLGPRGHQVQYFGPGTRLTVT.

The CDR3 is CASSYSEEPYEQYF. The CDR3 DNA reads as TGTGCCAGCAGTTACTCGGAGGAACCCTACGAGCAGTACTTC. The genes are TRBV6-5 and TRBJ2-7; possibly TRBD2 for D (5 bases). This CDR3 is 14 amino acids long. The V end lost 0 bases, the J end lost 2 bases, and 8 bases lay between the germline ends. The V gene's germline CDR1 is MNHEY and CDR2 SVGAGI.